This TCR beta chain was captured in a study of siplizumab effects on memory and regulatory T cells. Overall study results and limits: Naive or memory phenotype was unassignable for roughly 80-96% of proliferating CD4+ or CD8+ clones. Naive T cells appeared more diverse than memory cells and seemed to be major alloresponse contributors. Siplizumab conditions gave an average of almost 70% Treg-derived mappable alloreactive CD4+ clones, versus about 30% for controls. Alloreactive sequences from unstimulated CD4+ memory cells fell significantly with siplizumab.

The table came from immunoSEQ multiplex PCR; TCRdb's copy has only in-frame clones and leaves some out. This sample has about 100,000 clones, with around 94% found just once. To note about this clone: The antigen is not known.

This CDR3 region has 16 residues. V gave up 3 bases and J gave up 1 base, with 16 bases separating them. Germline V gene sequence: CDR1 SGHRS, CDR2 YFSETQ. Sequencing input: Tregs sorted from blood. This chain links TRBV5-1 with TRBJ2-5, with a weak D call TRBD1 (6 bases). The TCR sequence derives from a human donor in good health. Written as DNA, the CDR3 is TGCGCCAGCAGCTGGTCCGGGACATCGGCCCAAGAGACCCAGTACTTC. Translated: CASSWSGTSAQETQYF.